These 21 T cell receptor beta chains share one sample of origin, sequenced in a study of CXCR3-negative and CXCR3-positive naive CD8 T cells. The study, taken as a whole, reports: Naive cells positive for CXCR3 carried more hydrophobic TRB CDR3s than CXCR3-negative ones.

UMI-labeled 5' RACE yielded the TRB cDNA libraries. For each CDR3 protein, TCRdb gives one entry from its re-call of the 5' RACE reads, without DNA. This repertoire comprises 130,000 to 150,000 distinct CDR3 sequences; its ten largest clones make up about 0.27%. No antigen has been identified for these receptors. The sequencing input was naive CXCR3+ CD8+ T cells from blood. The subset was: CD45RO-CCR7+CD27+CD95- naive CD8+ T cells expressing CXCR3 (TNR3+). The receptors stem from a human donor in good health. Some clones in this sample may be carry-over from other donors' samples.

V and J are TRBV5-1 and TRBJ2-1; TCRdb outputs TRBD1, but without DNA this stays unchecked. Germline V CDR1 and CDR2: SGHRS, YFSETQ. The CDR3 is 14 amino acids. The CDR3 sequence: CASSAYRGVNEQFF.

The V gene is TRBV5-1, the J gene TRBJ2-3; TCRdb outputs TRBD2, but without DNA this stays unchecked. The germline V gene encodes CDR1 SGHRS and CDR2 YFSETQ. This CDR3 region has 17 residues. The chain's CDR3 is CASSLAPLREGADTQYF.

The chain couples TRBV29-1 to TRBJ1-2; TCRdb calls TRBD1, which cannot be checked without DNA. The CDR3 runs 15 residues. Germline lookup yields CDR1 SQVTM and CDR2 ANQGSEA. CDR3 amino acids: CSVEDLGERSYGYTF.

The chain uses TRBV12-3 or TRBV12-4 and TRBJ2-5; checking the TCRdb D call of TRBD1 is not possible without DNA. The CDR3 consists of 15 residues. This chain's CDR3 is CASSFKGQGEETQYF.

The rearrangement joins TRBV11-2 to TRBJ2-7. The length of the CDR3 is 14 residues. In germline, CDR1 is SGHAT, CDR2 FQNNGV. CDR3 region: CASSFEPGDYEQYF.

The gene calls are TRBV29-1 and TRBJ2-7. From germline, CDR1 is SQVTM and CDR2 ANQGSEA. The CDR3 totals 12 residues. CDR3 sequence reads: CSAELGPYEQYF.

J is TRBJ2-5 and V is TRBV7-9; with no DNA, the TCRdb D assignment of TRBD1 cannot be verified. Germline V CDR1 and CDR2: SEHNR, FQNEAQ (reference sequence). The CDR3 runs 15 residues. The CDR3 region is CASSFRTVGDKTQYF.

This chain links TRBV9 with TRBJ2-3; there is no DNA to check the TCRdb D call of TRBD2. Germline V CDR1 and CDR2: SGDLS, YYNGEE. The CDR3 runs to 16 residues. The CDR3 reads CASSVGASGSTDTQYF.

The chain recombines TRBV12-3 or TRBV12-4 with TRBJ2-5; the D call from TCRdb, TRBD1, cannot be confirmed without DNA. This CDR3 has 15 residues. The chain's CDR3 is CASSPRGQAQETQYF.

V is TRBV29-1 and J is TRBJ2-3; the TCRdb call, TRBD1, lacks DNA for checking. The germline V gene has CDR1 SQVTM and CDR2 ANQGSEA. The CDR3 sequence is 14 residues long. The chain's CDR3 is CSGRDRGRADTQYF.

This rearrangement joins TRBV6-5 to TRBJ2-7; TCRdb lists TRBD2, though no DNA is available to test this call. CDR1 is MNHEY, CDR2 SVGAGI, per germline. The CDR3 has 14 residues. The CDR3 sequence is CASSPGGLLYEQYF.

The chain has TRBV28 and TRBJ1-2. CDR3 length: 15 amino acids. CDR1 MDHEN and CDR2 SYDVKM come from the germline V gene. The CDR3 here is CASSSVVAGNYGYTF.

The chain carries TRBV2 and TRBJ2-7; as DNA is missing, the TRBD1 call by TCRdb cannot be tested. The CDR3 has 12 residues. Germline V CDR1 and CDR2: SNHLY, FYNNEI. CDR3 protein: CASSQGSDEQYF.

The genes are TRBV4-3 and TRBJ1-2; TCRdb's assignment of TRBD1 cannot be checked, as there is no DNA. The CDR3 sequence is 13 residues long. The V gene's germline CDR1 is LGHNA and CDR2 YSLEER. CDR3 sequence reads: CASSATGGYGYTF.

V gene TRBV29-1 combines with J gene TRBJ2-7. CDR1 and CDR2 (germline): SQVTM, ANQGSEA. This CDR3 spans 12 amino acids. CDR3 amino acids: CSVRTDNYEQYF.

The chain couples TRBV28 to TRBJ1-5; TCRdb lists TRBD1, though no DNA is available to test this call. The CDR3 contains 20 residues. Germline V lookup: CDR1 MDHEN, CDR2 SYDVKM. The CDR3 here is CASSLLRDSIVFDSNQPQHF.

The chain carries TRBV6-5 and TRBJ1-1; absent DNA, TCRdb's TRBD1 call cannot be checked. The CDR3 has 14 amino acids. Germline CDR1 MNHEY, CDR2 SVGAGI. The CDR3 protein is CASSYGGDNAEAFF.

The chain links TRBV3-1 to TRBJ2-7; TCRdb selects TRBD2, and the lack of DNA leaves this call unchecked. The CDR3 is 17 amino acids. Germline V CDR1 and CDR2: LGHDT, YNNKEL (reference sequence). The CDR3 sequence: CASSPTSGGAEDYEQYF.

The J gene is TRBJ2-3, the V gene TRBV13; there is no DNA to check the TCRdb D call of TRBD1. This CDR3 has 16 residues. Germline V lookup: CDR1 PRHDT, CDR2 FYEKMQ (reference sequence). The CDR3 here is CASSPRQDRTTDTQYF.

The rearrangement uses TRBV3-1 and TRBJ2-3. Germline CDR1 reads LGHDT; CDR2 reads YNNKEL (reference sequence). CDR3 length: 13 residues. This chain's CDR3 is CASSQDSGLTQYF.

This chain connects TRBV7-3 to TRBJ1-1. The length of the CDR3 is 14 residues. The germline V gene has CDR1 SGHTA and CDR2 FQGTGA. CDR3 region: CASSVQESNTEAFF.